Below are 17 T cell receptor beta chains sequenced from a single sample in a study of immune characterization of retroperitoneal liposarcoma. Via MiXCR, TCRdb re-called the PCR reads, giving one row per CDR3 protein. The table lists 7,000 to 8,500 distinct CDR3 sequences, approximately 39% of them singletons, with more than 12% in the top ten. Sequencing was done on a sample of tumor tissue. Every receptor here comes from a male donor with retroperitoneal liposarcoma.

CDR3 sequence (DNA): TGTGCCAGCAGCTACATCCGGAAGCAGGGGGACGAGCAGTTCTTC. This translates into CASSYIRKQGDEQFF. The V and J genes are TRBV11-2 and TRBJ2-1; 7 bases line up with TRBD1. This CDR3 spans 15 amino acids. Trimming took 4 bases from V and 10 from J; bases not matched to a gene: 13. The V gene's germline CDR1 is SGHAT and CDR2 FQNNGV.

This clonotype came up once. The V call is TRBV6-1, the J call TRBJ1-2; D gene unclear. The CDR3 has 12 residues. The germline gives CDR1 MNHNS, CDR2 SASEGT. With 6 bases removed from V and 4 bases from J, the gap between germline ends came to 9 bases. CDR3 DNA: TGTGCCAGCAGCCCTGGGTCCTATGGCTACACCTTC. Translated, it gives CASSPGSYGYTF.

This clonotype was found a few times. In DNA, the CDR3 is TGTGCCAGCAGCTACAGGGGTCGCACCGGGGAGCTGTTTTTT. Encoded protein: CASSYRGRTGELFF. The V gene is TRBV6-1, the J gene TRBJ2-2; TRBD1 aligns across 7 bases. CDR3 length: 14 residues. Per the germline V gene, CDR1 is MNHNS and CDR2 is SASEGT. V was clipped by 6 bases and J by 4 bases; unmatched bases: 5.

The rearrangement uses TRBV11-2 and TRBJ2-5; 9 positions match TRBD1. The CDR3 is made up of 16 amino acids. The trim removed 1 base at V and 11 bases at J, leaving 14 bases unmatched. The germline gives CDR1 SGHAT, CDR2 FQNNGV. As DNA, the CDR3 is TGTGCCAGCAGCTTAGTCGTTGGGACAGGGAACCTTGAGCAGTACTTC. It codes for CASSLVVGTGNLEQYF.

The V call is TRBV6-8, the J call TRBJ2-1; D remains ambiguous. The J call could be wrong; TRBJ2-5 is a better fit for the DNA end. The CDR3 spans 13 residues. The germline V gene has CDR1 MNHGY and CDR2 SAAAGT. CDR3 residues: CASSLGIQETQYF. CDR3 coding DNA: TGTGCCAGCAGCCTGGGGATCCAAGAGACCCAGTACTTC.

The chain uses TRBV6-6 and TRBJ2-1; D possibly matches TRBD1 or TRBD2 (5 bases each). The V end was cut by 0 bases, the J end by 10 bases, with 10 bases between. The CDR3 is 13 residues long. CDR1 and CDR2 from the germline V gene are MNHNY and SVGAGI (reference sequence). CDR3 nucleotide sequence: TGTGCCAGCAGTTACTCGCGAGGGACCGAGCAGTTCTTC. Amino acids: CASSYSRGTEQFF.

The chain recombines TRBV6-6 with TRBJ1-6; no clear D. CDR1 and CDR2 (germline): MNHNY, SVGAGI (reference sequence). Trimming removed 0 bases from V and 6 bases from J, with 6 bases in between. The CDR3 contains 14 residues. The chain's CDR3 is CASSYSQLNSPLHF. CDR3 DNA: TGTGCCAGCAGTTACTCTCAGCTTAATTCACCCCTCCACTTT.

This sequence joins TRBV6-5 and TRBJ2-3; D call uncertain. Germline CDR1 reads MNHEY; CDR2 reads SVGAGI. The CDR3 loop spans 14 amino acids. V lost 0 bases and J 5 bases, leaving 9 bases between the germline ends. In DNA, the CDR3 is TGTGCCAGCAGTTACTCTCCTCTAGAAGATACGCAGTATTTT. It specifies CASSYSPLEDTQYF.

This rearrangement joins TRBV6-1 to TRBJ2-5; D may be TRBD2 (6 bases). The tail of the sequence fits TRBJ2-7 better, so the J call may be wrong. This CDR3 spans 14 amino acids. Germline V gives CDR1 MNHNS, CDR2 SASEGT. DNA of the CDR3: TGTGCCAGCAGTGGGCCCGGGGGAACCTACGAGCAGTACTTC. Translation gives CASSGPGGTYEQYF.

The chain carries TRBV6-1 and TRBJ2-2, with D maybe TRBD1 (6 bases). The CDR3 has 16 amino acids. Trimming took off 6 bases at V and 4 bases at J, with 18 bases between the two ends. The germline gives CDR1 MNHNS, CDR2 SASEGT. This CDR3 is CASSDRQVILTGELFF. The CDR3 DNA is TGTGCCAGCAGCGACAGACAGGTTATTCTCACCGGGGAGCTGTTTTTT.

This chain links TRBV6-1 with TRBJ2-1; the D gene could be TRBD1 or TRBD2 (5 bases each). Germline assignment: CDR1 MNHNS and CDR2 SASEGT. Trimming stripped 5 bases from V and 10 bases from J, with 18 bases between. This CDR3 spans 14 amino acids. This CDR3 is CASSFGTPPVEQFF. CDR3 bases: TGTGCCAGCAGTTTCGGGACCCCTCCTGTAGAGCAGTTCTTC.

The chain joins TRBV7-9 to TRBJ2-5; 10 bases are a match to TRBD1. Germline V gene lookup returns CDR1 SEHNR and CDR2 FQNEAQ (reference sequence). The CDR3 has 14 residues. The ends lost 7 bases at V and 5 bases at J; junction bases unmatched: 7. The CDR3 loop is CASKRDRGRETQYF. CDR3 in DNA: TGTGCCAGCAAGAGGGACAGGGGTAGGGAGACCCAGTACTTC.

This clonotype showed up just a few times. The chain combines TRBV7-3 with TRBJ2-1, with D possibly matching TRBD2 (5 bases). The germline gives CDR1 SGHTA, CDR2 FQGTGA. CDR3 length equals 15 residues. V was pared by 2 bases and J by 13 bases, with 21 bases between. The chain's CDR3 is CASSLQPAAGETQFF. In DNA form, the CDR3 reads TGTGCCAGCAGCTTACAGCCCGCGGCCGGGGAGACCCAGTTCTTC.

The rearrangement links TRBV10-3 to TRBJ2-5; 8 nucleotides agree with TRBD2. The DNA end lines up better with TRBJ2-1; the J call may be wrong. Germline CDR1 ENHRY, CDR2 SYGVKD. CDR3 length: 15 residues. CDR3 residues: CAISAGSGSKNEQFF. CDR3 in DNA: TGTGCCATCAGTGCCGGGAGCGGGAGTAAGAATGAGCAGTTCTTC.

V usage is TRBV6-1 and J usage is TRBJ1-1, with TRBD1 matching over 10 bases. V lost 7 bases, J lost 5 bases, and 4 bases stayed unmatched. The CDR3 is made up of 13 amino acids. Germline CDR1 MNHNS, CDR2 SASEGT. The chain's CDR3 is CASTGTGETEAFF. The CDR3 nucleotides are TGTGCCAGCACGGGGACAGGGGAAACTGAAGCTTTCTTT.

By sample share, this clonotype is medium-sized. The V and J genes are TRBV6-1 and TRBJ2-1, with no clear D. Trimming took off 5 bases at V and 13 bases at J, with 15 bases between the two ends. Germline V gene sequence: CDR1 MNHNS, CDR2 SASEGT. The CDR3 has 12 residues. DNA of the CDR3: TGTGCCAGCAGTTATAACCAAGAGACCCAGTTCTTC. This sequence encodes CASSYNQETQFF.

Judged by abundance, this clonotype is medium-sized. The J gene is TRBJ2-1, the V gene TRBV6-1, with 7 bases aligning to TRBD2. This CDR3 has 14 residues. After removal of 6 bases from V and 10 bases from J, the junction contained 12 bases not matched to a gene. CDR1 MNHNS and CDR2 SASEGT come from the germline V gene. CDR3 sequence: CASRISGTYPEQFF. The CDR3 region has the DNA TGTGCCAGCAGGATAAGCGGGACCTATCCCGAGCAGTTCTTC.